These T cell receptor beta chains were read from a single sample in a study of T cells in Graves' hyperthyroidism and ophthalmopathy. One entry per CDR3 protein results from TCRdb running MiXCR on the multiplex PCR reads. The sample lists approximately 300,000 distinct CDR3 sequences; about a sixth were seen once. The sequenced sample consisted of blood. The source of these receptors is a woman aged 60-70 years with Graves' ophthalmopathy. CDR3s include the opening cysteine and the closing phenylalanine or tryptophan. D genes are given only for firm matches. Clone size appears in some rows only: once, few, many, or a class for an expanded clone.

clone_size: once; d_call: NA; j_call: TRBJ1-1; v_call: TRBV9; cdr3_aa: CASSPIWGADTEAFF; cdr3_nt: TGTGCCAGCAGCCCGATATGGGGGGCGGACACTGAAGCTTTCTTT
clone_size: NA; d_call: NA; j_call: TRBJ1-2; v_call: TRBV11-1; cdr3_aa: CASSRGAEDYGYTF; cdr3_nt: TGTGCCAGCAGCCGGGGGGCAGAGGACTATGGCTACACCTTC
clone_size: few; d_call: NA; j_call: TRBJ1-3; v_call: TRBV14; cdr3_aa: CASSQVGSSGNTIYF; cdr3_nt: TGTGCCAGCAGCCAAGTCGGGAGCTCTGGAAACACCATATATTTT
clone_size: few; d_call: TRBD2; j_call: TRBJ2-5; v_call: TRBV29-1; cdr3_aa: CSTLAGGQETQYF; cdr3_nt: TGCAGCACTCTAGCGGGGGGCCAAGAGACCCAGTACTTC
clone_size: many; d_call: TRBD1; j_call: TRBJ1-5; v_call: TRBV6-1; cdr3_aa: CASSGRDRGFNQPQHF; cdr3_nt: TGTGCCAGCAGTGGCCGGGACAGGGGCTTCAATCAGCCCCAGCATTTT
clone_size: NA; d_call: TRBD1; j_call: TRBJ1-2; v_call: TRBV5-5; cdr3_aa: CASSKETGTGGYGYTF; cdr3_nt: TGTGCCAGCAGCAAAGAAACCGGGACAGGGGGCTATGGCTACACCTTC
clone_size: few; d_call: TRBD1; j_call: TRBJ2-7; v_call: TRBV20-1; cdr3_aa: CSARRQGYEQYF; cdr3_nt: TGCAGTGCTAGGCGACAGGGCTACGAGCAGTACTTC
clone_size: many; d_call: NA; j_call: TRBJ1-4; v_call: TRBV18; cdr3_aa: CASSPSQATNEKLFF; cdr3_nt: TGTGCCAGCTCACCTTCCCAGGCAACTAATGAAAAACTGTTTTTT
clone_size: many; d_call: NA; j_call: TRBJ1-1; v_call: TRBV27; cdr3_aa: CASSLSNPPNTEAFF; cdr3_nt: TGTGCCAGCAGTTTATCGAACCCCCCGAACACTGAAGCTTTCTTT
clone_size: few; d_call: NA; j_call: TRBJ1-3; v_call: TRBV10-2; cdr3_aa: CASRGGSGNTIYF; cdr3_nt: TGCGCCAGCAGAGGAGGGTCCGGAAACACCATATATTTT
clone_size: many; d_call: NA; j_call: TRBJ2-7; v_call: TRBV12-3/TRBV12-4; cdr3_aa: CASRQASYEQYF; cdr3_nt: TGTGCCAGCAGGCAGGCCTCCTACGAGCAGTACTTC
clone_size: many; d_call: TRBD1; j_call: TRBJ2-7; v_call: TRBV5-1; cdr3_aa: CASSLAGMTGSIYEQYF; cdr3_nt: TGCGCCAGCAGCTTGGCCGGTATGACAGGGAGTATCTACGAGCAGTACTTC
clone_size: NA; d_call: NA; j_call: TRBJ1-2; v_call: TRBV6-9; cdr3_aa: CASSCSRGARVYGYTF; cdr3_nt: TGTGCCAGCAGTTGCTCCCGGGGGGCGCGGGTCTATGGCTACACCTTC
clone_size: NA; d_call: TRBD1; j_call: TRBJ1-3; v_call: TRBV6-1; cdr3_aa: CASSKGQGTNTIYF; cdr3_nt: TGTGCCAGCAGTAAGGGACAGGGGACAAACACCATATATTTT
clone_size: NA; d_call: NA; j_call: TRBJ2-3; v_call: TRBV7-9; cdr3_aa: CASSQPPGTGPTDTQYF; cdr3_nt: TGTGCCAGCAGCCAACCCCCCGGAACAGGGCCCACAGATACGCAGTATTTT
clone_size: NA; d_call: NA; j_call: TRBJ2-5; v_call: TRBV20-1; cdr3_aa: CSARDKMETQYF; cdr3_nt: TGCAGTGCTAGAGATAAAATGGAGACCCAGTACTTC
clone_size: NA; d_call: NA; j_call: TRBJ1-2; v_call: TRBV19; cdr3_aa: CASSWGGPYGYTF; cdr3_nt: TGTGCCAGTAGTTGGGGGGGGCCCTATGGCTACACCTTC
clone_size: many; d_call: NA; j_call: TRBJ1-1; v_call: TRBV18; cdr3_aa: CASSPRRPEGGTEAFF; cdr3_nt: TGTGCCAGCTCACCGAGGAGGCCCGAGGGAGGTACTGAAGCTTTCTTT